This TCR beta chain is from a study of blood T cell repertoires in COVID-19. In the original analysis: Reference gene primer amplification gave nucleated cell count estimates. Using immunoSEQ multiplex PCR, the repertoire was profiled, and TCRdb retains in-frame clones only, with some absent. V, J and clone size were drawn from that table, and D and trimming were deduced from the DNA. Of roughly 300,000 clones listed, 80% to 90% are singletons. The study recruited people aged roughly 18 to 89 years across some 23 US areas. Donors were grouped by their self-reported clinical history. The CDR3 covers 14 residues. In germline, CDR1 is SGDLS, CDR2 YYNGEE. J gave up 4 bases and V 1 base, and 3 bases lay outside the gene matches.

The J gene is TRBJ2-7, the V gene TRBV9; 9 bases match TRBD1. The sample taken for sequencing was PBMCs or T cells enriched from blood (not recorded which). This TCR came from a woman aged 40 to 55 with acute COVID-19. The CDR3 protein is CASSVSGQGYEQYF. DNA of the CDR3: TGTGCCAGCAGCGTATCGGGACAGGGTTACGAGCAGTACTTC.